These T cell receptor beta chains were read from a single sample in a study of OX40 agonist ivuxolimab in advanced cancers. TCRdb's copy holds only in-frame clones and misses some; the assay was immunoSEQ multiplex PCR. This sample has more than 45,000 clones; around 90% occur once, and the top ten carry roughly 6.8%. Sequencing used CD4+ or CD8+ T cells sorted from blood, obtained in a trial of the OX40 agonist ivuxolimab. The origin of the receptors is an adult with an advanced solid tumor such as melanoma, head and neck, liver or kidney cancer. CDR3s include the opening cysteine and the closing phenylalanine or tryptophan. The order of the fields is V gene, J gene, clone size, D gene, CDR3 DNA, CDR3 protein. The D gene is left open where the match is weak. Not all rows give a size; the values are once, few, many and, for expanded clones, a class.

v_call: TRBV23-1; j_call: TRBJ1-5; clone_size: NA; d_call: TRBD1; cdr3_nt: TGCGCCAGCAGTCAACTAACAGGGGGCCGTTCCACCGATAGCAATCAGCCCCAGCATTTT; cdr3_aa: CASSQLTGGRSTDSNQPQHF
v_call: TRBV7-6; j_call: TRBJ2-3; clone_size: NA; d_call: TRBD2; cdr3_nt: TGTGCCAGCAGCTTACCGCTTAGGCGGGGGGGCCTGGATACGCAGTATTTT; cdr3_aa: CASSLPLRRGGLDTQYF
v_call: TRBV4-1; j_call: TRBJ1-1; clone_size: NA; d_call: TRBD1; cdr3_nt: TGCGCCAGCAGCCAGAGCCGGGACAGGGTAGACACTGAAGCTTTCTTT; cdr3_aa: CASSQSRDRVDTEAFF
v_call: TRBV19; j_call: TRBJ1-5; clone_size: NA; d_call: NA; cdr3_nt: TGTGCCAGTAGACCGAGAAATCAGCCCCAGCATTTT; cdr3_aa: CASRPRNQPQHF
v_call: TRBV9; j_call: TRBJ1-5; clone_size: once; d_call: TRBD1; cdr3_nt: TGTGCCAGCAGCGTAGACGCAGGGGGCAGCAATCAGCCCCAGCATTTT; cdr3_aa: CASSVDAGGSNQPQHF
v_call: TRBV11-2; j_call: TRBJ1-3; clone_size: NA; d_call: NA; cdr3_nt: TGTGCCAGCAGCTTAAATGGCTGGGTTGGAAACACCATATATTTT; cdr3_aa: CASSLNGWVGNTIYF
v_call: TRBV11-2; j_call: TRBJ1-1; clone_size: NA; d_call: TRBD1; cdr3_nt: TGTGCCAGCAGCGGGTGGGGGACAGAGAACACTGAAGCTTTCTTT; cdr3_aa: CASSGWGTENTEAFF
v_call: TRBV19; j_call: TRBJ1-5; clone_size: NA; d_call: NA; cdr3_nt: TGTGCCAGTAGCGATAGCGGTGGTAGCAATCAGCCCCAGCATTTT; cdr3_aa: CASSDSGGSNQPQHF
v_call: TRBV2; j_call: TRBJ2-1; clone_size: NA; d_call: TRBD2; cdr3_nt: TGTGCCAGCAGTGTGGGACTAGCGGGGAGATCCTACAATGAGCAGTTCTTC; cdr3_aa: CASSVGLAGRSYNEQFF
v_call: TRBV27; j_call: TRBJ2-3; clone_size: NA; d_call: TRBD1; cdr3_nt: TGTGCCAGCACCCCCGGGACAGGGCTGGATACGCAGTATTTT; cdr3_aa: CASTPGTGLDTQYF
v_call: TRBV6-1; j_call: TRBJ2-1; clone_size: NA; d_call: NA; cdr3_nt: TGTGCCAGCAGCGAGGGAGATTACAATGAGCAGTTCTTC; cdr3_aa: CASSEGDYNEQFF
v_call: TRBV19; j_call: TRBJ1-2; clone_size: NA; d_call: TRBD1; cdr3_nt: TGTGCCAGTAGTATTGAGGACAGGGGTTATGGCTACACCTTC; cdr3_aa: CASSIEDRGYGYTF
v_call: TRBV5-1; j_call: TRBJ1-1; clone_size: NA; d_call: NA; cdr3_nt: TGCGCCAGCAGCTTGGCGGGAGGTCGGGTTTCGAACACTGAAGCTTTCTTT; cdr3_aa: CASSLAGGRVSNTEAFF
v_call: TRBV5-1; j_call: TRBJ2-1; clone_size: NA; d_call: NA; cdr3_nt: TGCGCCAGCAGTTTTACAGGGATTTATGATGAGCAGTTCTTC; cdr3_aa: CASSFTGIYDEQFF
v_call: TRBV4-2; j_call: TRBJ2-7; clone_size: NA; d_call: TRBD2; cdr3_nt: TGTGCCAGCAGCCAAGAGGCTAGCGGGGGGGGTCACGAGCAGTACTTC; cdr3_aa: CASSQEASGGGHEQYF
v_call: TRBV6-5; j_call: TRBJ2-5; clone_size: NA; d_call: NA; cdr3_nt: TGTGCCAACAGTTACTCGAGGGTCGGAGAGACCCAGTACTTC; cdr3_aa: CANSYSRVGETQYF
v_call: TRBV11-3; j_call: TRBJ1-1; clone_size: NA; d_call: NA; cdr3_nt: TGTGCCAGCAGCTCCACAGGTTCGGCTGAAGCTTTCTTT; cdr3_aa: CASSSTGSAEAFF
v_call: TRBV4-2; j_call: TRBJ1-2; clone_size: NA; d_call: NA; cdr3_nt: TGTGCCAGCAGCCAAGAAGGCGGGGGCGGGTATGGCTACACCTTC; cdr3_aa: CASSQEGGGGYGYTF
v_call: TRBV5-6; j_call: TRBJ2-5; clone_size: NA; d_call: TRBD2; cdr3_nt: TGTGCCAGCAGCTTGTCTGGGGGGGGTCCGGCAGAGACCCAGTACTTC; cdr3_aa: CASSLSGGGPAETQYF
v_call: TRBV10-3; j_call: TRBJ2-7; clone_size: NA; d_call: NA; cdr3_nt: TGTGCCATCAGTGATGACAGGTGGAACTACGAGCAGTACTTC; cdr3_aa: CAISDDRWNYEQYF
v_call: TRBV7-9; j_call: TRBJ1-1; clone_size: few; d_call: NA; cdr3_nt: TGTGCCAGCAGCTTAGCCATGGCCGCTGAAACTTTCTTT; cdr3_aa: CASSLAMAAETFF
v_call: TRBV30; j_call: TRBJ2-7; clone_size: few; d_call: TRBD1; cdr3_nt: TGTGCCTGGAGTACCGGGACAGGGACCTACGAGCAGTACTTC; cdr3_aa: CAWSTGTGTYEQYF
v_call: TRBV2; j_call: TRBJ2-1; clone_size: NA; d_call: TRBD1; cdr3_nt: TGTGCCAGCAGTGAGGGACAGGGCAGCAATGAGCAGTTCTTC; cdr3_aa: CASSEGQGSNEQFF
v_call: TRBV11-2; j_call: TRBJ1-2; clone_size: NA; d_call: NA; cdr3_nt: TGTGCCAGCAGCAGACCCACAGGGAAAGGCTACACCTTC; cdr3_aa: CASSRPTGKGYTF
v_call: TRBV19; j_call: TRBJ1-1; clone_size: NA; d_call: NA; cdr3_nt: TGTGCCAGTAGTATCGGGGGGCTCGGCACTGAAGCTTTCTTT; cdr3_aa: CASSIGGLGTEAFF
v_call: TRBV6-1; j_call: TRBJ2-3; clone_size: NA; d_call: NA; cdr3_nt: TGTGCCAGCAGTGGTGTTACGGCCGATACGCAGTATTTT; cdr3_aa: CASSGVTADTQYF
v_call: TRBV7-9; j_call: TRBJ1-2; clone_size: NA; d_call: TRBD1; cdr3_nt: TGTGCCAGCAGCGTCGGGACAGGGGGCATCTTGGACTATGGCTACACCTTC; cdr3_aa: CASSVGTGGILDYGYTF
v_call: TRBV7-2; j_call: TRBJ2-2; clone_size: once; d_call: NA; cdr3_nt: TGTGCCAGCAGCTTAGTGGTTCAGGGACCCACCGGGGAGCTGTTTTTT; cdr3_aa: CASSLVVQGPTGELFF
v_call: TRBV6-1; j_call: TRBJ2-3; clone_size: NA; d_call: NA; cdr3_nt: TGTGCCAGCATCCGGCGCTCAAGCACAGATACGCAGTATTTT; cdr3_aa: CASIRRSSTDTQYF
v_call: TRBV6-6; j_call: TRBJ1-5; clone_size: once; d_call: NA; cdr3_nt: TGTGCCAGCAGTGTCCTGGGGGGGGGTCAGCCCCAGCATTTT; cdr3_aa: CASSVLGGGQPQHF
v_call: TRBV5-4; j_call: TRBJ1-2; clone_size: NA; d_call: NA; cdr3_nt: TGTGCCAGCAGCCGTCGGGGACAAAACTATGGCTACACCTTC; cdr3_aa: CASSRRGQNYGYTF
v_call: TRBV4-1; j_call: TRBJ1-6; clone_size: NA; d_call: NA; cdr3_nt: TGCGCCAGCAGCCAAGATGAAGGGGAGGATTCACCCCTCCACTTT; cdr3_aa: CASSQDEGEDSPLHF
v_call: TRBV18; j_call: TRBJ2-7; clone_size: NA; d_call: NA; cdr3_nt: TGTGCCAGCTCAAGTTCATCGGACATCTACTCCTACGAGCAGTACTTC; cdr3_aa: CASSSSSDIYSYEQYF
v_call: TRBV5-1; j_call: TRBJ1-2; clone_size: NA; d_call: NA; cdr3_nt: TGCGCCAGCAGCTGGAACAGGGCAAACTATGGCTACACCTTC; cdr3_aa: CASSWNRANYGYTF
v_call: TRBV6-5; j_call: TRBJ1-6; clone_size: NA; d_call: NA; cdr3_nt: TGTGCCATCGGGCCGAATTCACCCCTCCACTTT; cdr3_aa: CAIGPNSPLHF
v_call: TRBV5-4; j_call: TRBJ2-3; clone_size: NA; d_call: TRBD2; cdr3_nt: TGTGTCAGCAGCTTGAGACTAGCGGGGGGGACAGATACGCAGTATTTT; cdr3_aa: CVSSLRLAGGTDTQYF
v_call: TRBV4-1; j_call: TRBJ1-1; clone_size: NA; d_call: NA; cdr3_nt: TGCGCCAGCAGCCAAGCCGTTACCTTTGAAGCTTTCTTT; cdr3_aa: CASSQAVTFEAFF
v_call: TRBV27; j_call: TRBJ2-3; clone_size: NA; d_call: NA; cdr3_nt: TGTGCCAGCAGTTCCGGGTCATCCCTGGATACGCAGTATTTT; cdr3_aa: CASSSGSSLDTQYF
v_call: TRBV27; j_call: TRBJ1-2; clone_size: NA; d_call: TRBD1; cdr3_nt: TGTGCCAGCAGTTTAACCACCGGACAGGGGGCCCTTACGTATGGCTACACCTTC; cdr3_aa: CASSLTTGQGALTYGYTF
v_call: TRBV4-2; j_call: TRBJ1-1; clone_size: once; d_call: NA; cdr3_nt: TGTGCCAGCAGCCAGTATTTAGGGGGGATGAACACTGAAGCTTTCTTT; cdr3_aa: CASSQYLGGMNTEAFF
v_call: TRBV6-5; j_call: TRBJ2-5; clone_size: NA; d_call: TRBD1; cdr3_nt: TGTGCCAGCAGTAAGACAGGGTGGAAAGAGACCCAGTACTTC; cdr3_aa: CASSKTGWKETQYF